This passage covers 9 T cell receptor beta chains from one sample sequenced in a study of patients and donors after allogeneic stem cell transplantation. From the RT-PCR reads, TCRdb called clonotypes with MiXCR, one entry per CDR3 protein. The table has 150,000 to 200,000 distinct CDR3 sequences, around two fifths seen once. The source material was blood, either unsorted or a sorted T cell fraction (not recorded which). These TCRs come from a human donor who was either an allogeneic HSCT recipient or a stem cell or donor lymphocyte infusion donor (not recorded which). It is not recorded whose cells these are; they may come from a transplant donor.

The chain links TRBV27 to TRBJ2-1; the D call may be TRBD1 or TRBD2 (6 bases each). The CDR3 has 17 residues. Trimming pared 5 bases from V and 0 bases from J, leaving 17 bases between. CDR1 is MNHEY and CDR2 is SMNVEV in the germline V gene (reference sequence). The CDR3 nucleotides read TGTGCCAGCAGTCCGTCCGGGGGCGGCAGCTCCTACAATGAGCAGTTCTTC. It yields the protein CASSPSGGGSSYNEQFF.

This clonotype was detected ten times or more. V and J are TRBV5-1 and TRBJ1-1; D not resolved. Trimming cost V 3 bases and J 1 base, with 4 bases left between them. The CDR3 runs to 12 residues. Germline CDR1 and CDR2: SGHRS and YFSETQ. The CDR3 sequence is CASSSGNTEAFF. The CDR3 DNA reads as TGCGCCAGCAGCTCGGGGAACACTGAAGCTTTCTTT.

CDR3 DNA: TGCGCCAGCAGCTTGCTGATAGCGGGAGCCAATGAGCAGTTCTTC. Encoded protein: CASSLLIAGANEQFF. This chain links TRBV5-1 with TRBJ2-1; the match to TRBD2 covers 9 bases. The CDR3 spans 15 residues. With 1 base clipped from V and 6 bases from J, the junction kept 5 bases outside the gene matches. CDR1 SGHRS and CDR2 YFSETQ come from the germline V gene.

The sample holds many counts of this clonotype. The genes are TRBV6-6 and TRBJ2-3; D is unclear. The V gene lost 5 bases and the J gene lost 11 bases, with 17 bases spanning the gap. This CDR3 has 13 residues. Germline V lookup: CDR1 MNHNY, CDR2 SVGAGI (reference sequence). This chain's CDR3 is CASSLTSITGQYF. DNA for the CDR3: TGTGCCAGCAGTCTAACCTCAATCACGGGGCAGTATTTT.

This clonotype was seen a few times. CDR3 amino acids: CASSQETSGANTGELFF. CDR3 in DNA: TGCGCCAGCAGCCAAGAGACTAGCGGCGCGAACACCGGGGAGCTGTTTTTT. The rearrangement joins TRBV4-3 to TRBJ2-2, with 9 bases matching TRBD2. The germline V gene encodes CDR1 LGHNA and CDR2 YSLEER. The ends lost 0 bases at V and 0 bases at J; junction bases unmatched: 2. CDR3 length equals 17 residues.

This clonotype was detected once. This chain joins TRBV7-7 and TRBJ2-1; D may be TRBD2 (5 bases). Trimming took off 0 bases at V and 7 bases at J, with 10 bases between the two ends. This CDR3 region has 14 residues. Looked up from germline, CDR1 is SSHAT and CDR2 is FNYEAQ (reference sequence). The CDR3 region is CASSLAISANEQFF. The CDR3 coding sequence is TGTGCCAGCAGCTTAGCGATTAGCGCAAATGAGCAGTTCTTC. The full variable domain, with the rest looked up from reference TRBV7-7 and TRBJ2-1, is GAGVSQSPRYKVTKRGQDVTLRCDPISSHATLYWYQQALGQGPEFLTYFNYEAQPDKSGLPSDRFSAERPEGSISTLTIQRTEQRDSAMYRCASSLAISANEQFFGPGTRLTVL.

This chain connects TRBV11-2 to TRBJ1-6; no clear D gene. V shed 3 bases and J shed 6 bases, with 0 bases lying between them. The CDR3 loop spans 11 amino acids. The V gene's germline CDR1 is SGHAT and CDR2 FQNNGV. In DNA, the CDR3 is TGTGCCAGCAGCTTTAATTCACCCCTCCACTTT. This codes for CASSFNSPLHF.

The chain uses TRBV4-3 and TRBJ2-7; D ambiguous. This CDR3 has 16 amino acids. Trimming removed 1 base from V and 0 bases from J, with 13 bases in between. The germline V gene has CDR1 LGHNA and CDR2 YSLEER. The DNA of the CDR3 is TGCGCCAGCAGCCAAGGGTCCGCTAAACTCTCCTACGAGCAGTACTTC. Amino acids: CASSQGSAKLSYEQYF.

This rearrangement joins TRBV5-1 to TRBJ2-5, with TRBD2 matching over 14 bases. Unmatched junction bases numbered 5, after V lost 4 bases and J lost 3 bases. This CDR3 has 16 amino acids. Germline CDR1 SGHRS, CDR2 YFSETQ. The CDR3 here is CASSTGTSGREETQYF. CDR3 nucleotide sequence: TGCGCCAGCAGCACAGGGACTAGCGGGAGAGAAGAGACCCAGTACTTC. The variable domain in full, with the rest retrieved from reference TRBV5-1 and TRBJ2-5, is KAGVTQTPRYLIKTRGQQVTLSCSPISGHRSVSWYQQTPGQGLQFLFEYFSETQRNKGNFPGRFSGRQFSNSRSEMNVSTLELGDSALYLCASSTGTSGREETQYFGPGTRLLVL.